The clone carrying this T cell receptor (beta chain) has a handful of counts. Its antigen is as yet unknown. Samples came from axillary lymph nodes draining the breast cancer. The source of the sample is a study of breast tumors, draining lymph nodes, adjacent tissues. Overall study results and limits: Compared with basal-like, luminal-like tumors shared significantly more repertoire with nontumor tissue. Compared with lymph nodes, tumors were less diverse; compared with nontumor tissue, more. Findings are consistent with lymph node origin and intratumoral expansion of most tumor T cells.

The CDR3 covers 14 residues. Germline loops: CDR1 MNHNY, CDR2 SVGAGI (reference sequence). The V gene lost 6 bases and the J gene lost 5 bases, with 17 bases spanning the gap. TCRdb processed the multiplex PCR reads anew with MiXCR; each CDR3 protein has one entry. The repertoire holds around 300,000 distinct CDR3 sequences, with about 30% as singletons. Sample: axillary lymph node tissue. The origin of this receptor is a female donor with breast cancer. Some clones in this sample may be carry-over from other donors' samples. The rearrangement links TRBV6-6 to TRBJ2-7; D may be TRBD1 (6 bases). The CDR3 loop reads CASRTGTRNHEQYF. CDR3 DNA sequence: TGTGCCAGCAGAACCGGGACACGGAACCACGAGCAGTACTTC.